This T cell receptor (beta chain) was retrieved from a study of blood T cell repertoires in COVID-19. Assay: immunoSEQ multiplex PCR; the TCRdb copy retains only in-frame clones and omits some. The profile shows about 120,000 clones, around 87% of them singletons. With V trimmed by 3 bases and J by 0 bases, 4 bases remained unmatched. Germline CDR1 and CDR2: KGHSH and LQKENI. This CDR3 contains 15 residues. This TCR came from a woman in her 70s with acute or convalescent COVID-19. The specimen was peripheral blood. The chain recombines TRBV18 with TRBJ2-7; 8 nucleotides match TRBD1. The CDR3 reads CASSPGTGSSYEQYF. DNA for the CDR3: TGTGCCAGCTCACCCGGGACAGGCAGCTCCTACGAGCAGTACTTC.